This TCR beta chain was captured in a study of T cell repertoires in cytomegalovirus infection. Looking at the study overall: Peptides in the study included HLA-C-restricted and HLA-B-restricted CMV epitopes. Indications of both CMV infection and matching HLA type were provided by public TCR beta signatures.

The CDR3 sequence is 18 residues long. The germline V and J ends were trimmed by 3 bases and 3 bases, with 23 bases remaining between them. This clonotype was recorded at least ten times. No antigen is known for it. Study-level results: Summed frequency of shared TCR beta families picked out CMV carriers who also had the relevant HLA. CMV-specific TCR beta clonotypes restricted by HLA-C were the ones dominating the ex vivo response.

In TCRdb, the reads were re-called with MiXCR into one record per CDR3 protein. In the table there are about 890,000 distinct CDR3 sequences, roughly 31% of which are singletons. Sequenced material: cultured CD8+ T cells from PBMCs, taken from culture after CMV antigen stimulation. The sequence was obtained from a human donor in good health (CMV status not recorded). Some clones in this sample may be carry-over from other donors' samples. V is TRBV12-3 or TRBV12-4 and J is TRBJ1-2; D might be TRBD1 (5 bases). The CDR3 spells CASSFNPSKGRAYYGYTF. CDR3 DNA sequence: TGTGCCAGCAGTTTCAATCCATCAAAGGGGCGCGCGTACTATGGCTACACCTTC.